This T cell receptor (beta chain) was identified in a study of blood T cell repertoires in COVID-19 (dated by TCRdb to 2020 to 2022). In terms of the full investigation: Samples covering the acute and convalescent phases of COVID-19 were provided by collaborators in the United States, Italy and Spain. The material from the prospective study consisted of cDNA or gDNA derived from T cells, B-cell-depleted T cells, or PBMCs. Deeply sampled blood TCRbeta repertoires from subjects exposed to, actively infected with, or recovered from COVID-19 were included in the dataset. The repertoires were made available in a free public database intended to serve as a resource for research on the immune response to SARS-CoV-2. The samples were drawn from two sources: the first 160 participants of the ongoing ImmuneRACE study, and 950 to 1,500 subjects contributed by 6 global collaborators. Nearly every sample came with metadata listing a de-identified subject ID, COVID-19 status, age in years and sex. Where HLA class I and class II types were available, the types were taken from metadata supplied by the sample provider, not from assay-based typing.

The V and J ends are trimmed by 4 bases and 0 bases, leaving 7 bases between them. In the germline V gene (reference sequence), CDR1 corresponds to SGHNT and CDR2 to YYREEE. The CDR3 spans 13 residues, from the cysteine through the phenylalanine. The read is trimmed to its CDR3 DNA, 39 bases read in frame from base 1. The immunoSEQ Assay, a bias-controlled multiplex PCR, was used to amplify TCRbeta CDR3 regions from genomic DNA. In the authors' own workflow: Within the assay, amplification of reference gene primers was used to estimate how many nucleated cells each sample contained. To quantify the absolute abundance of each unique TCRbeta CDR3 rearrangement, sequence reads were collapsed and filtered. For each sample, productive Simpson clonality was calculated by taking the square root of Simpson's diversity index across productive rearrangements. Held by TCRdb, this immuneACCESS table contains in-frame sequences only and omits some clones. Under half of the omission traces to an unresolved V gene where checked; the cause of the rest is unknown. Clone size and the V and J calls come from that table; the DNA yielded D and trimming. This sample has around 23,000 clones in its table, and about nine tenths of those were observed once. Approximately 20% of the sample lies in the top ten.

The research as a whole found: The quantity of clinical and demographic metadata differed by source and by participant and was supplied without curation.

This clone has a single count. The antigen it recognizes is unknown. No much larger clone exists at a distance of one base, and base qualities are not known. The collaborating institutions used their own protocols to collect whole blood in K2EDTA tubes. For TCRbeta analysis, collaborators shipped samples as frozen whole blood, isolated PBMCs, or DNA extracted from either of those sample types. The sequence is built from TRBV5-4 and TRBJ1-1, with no D gene named confidently. Sample: peripheral blood. The TCR sequence derives from a human donor in a cohort sampled during active COVID-19. The CDR3 sequence is CASSRYLNTEAFF. The DNA is TGTGCCAGCAGCCGGTACCTGAACACTGAAGCTTTCTTT.